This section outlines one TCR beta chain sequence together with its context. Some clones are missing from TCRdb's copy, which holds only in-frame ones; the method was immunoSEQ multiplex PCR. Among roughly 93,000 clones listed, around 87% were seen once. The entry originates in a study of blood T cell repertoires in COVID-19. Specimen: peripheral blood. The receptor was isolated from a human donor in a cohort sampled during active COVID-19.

The CDR3 loop is CASSLTGYNEQFF. CDR3 coding DNA: TGTGCCAGCAGCTTAACCGGGTACAATGAGCAGTTCTTC. V and J are TRBV7-8 and TRBJ2-1; unclear D gene. V was trimmed by 2 bases and J by 4 bases, leaving 6 bases between them. This CDR3 spans 13 amino acids. Germline V gives CDR1 SGHVS, CDR2 FQNEAQ.